This TCR beta chain was sequenced in a study of naive and memory T cell subsets. Two oligonucleotides, mixed equimolar, formed the beta constant-region primer covering TRBC1 and TRBC2. Nested alpha and beta constant-region primers with the SP2 primer drove four PCR rounds on ligated cDNA. An oligonucleotide with the SP2 primer and a 12-nucleotide UMI was ligated to the cDNA 3' end. TCRdb used MiXCR to reprocess the UMI-ligation and nested PCR reads, holding one entry per CDR3 protein. The profile shows roughly 83,000 distinct CDR3 sequences, around 10% of them singletons. This clonotype was counted ten times or more. The antigen remains unidentified. Regarding the study as a whole: A few larger clonotypes appeared in naive repertoires, especially CD8, possibly memory cells re-expressing CD45RA. In naive cells, over 85% of TCR sequences were seen only once. Between naive and memory subsets, TCR abundance power law exponents differed. Findings for naive and memory subsets could not be checked against ground truth.

Germline CDR1 and CDR2: KGHDR and SFDVKD. The ends were cut back, 9 bases at V and 9 bases at J, with 23 bases in the middle. This CDR3 comprises 15 residues. The sequencing sample was made of naive CD4+ T cells from blood. The gene calls are TRBV24-1 and TRBJ2-1, with D unclear. The TCR was taken from a human donor in good health. Here the CDR3 DNA reads TGTGCCACCGCCCCCCGGCCTAATGGTATCGGTGAGCAGTTCTTC. Translating it yields CATAPRPNGIGEQFF.